This T cell receptor beta chain was sequenced for a study of T cell repertoires in ileal Crohn's disease. Study results and limitations: Clonality above 26.8% at surgery always came with endoscopic recurrence. Active smokers at surgery had more clonal expansions than non-smokers.

Produced via immunoSEQ multiplex PCR; TCRdb's table is partial and in-frame only. The sample consists of about 8,000 clones, 90% to 97% of them appearing once. As concerns this clone: Its antigen is undetermined.

Germline V lookup: CDR1 LGHNA, CDR2 YNFKEQ. After removal of 0 bases from V and 3 bases from J, the junction contained 7 bases not matched to a gene. This CDR3 is 17 amino acids long. Included were adult ileal or ileocolonic Crohn's patients indicated for ileocolonic resection. The sequence was collected from an adult with Crohn's disease. Material for sequencing was ileal tissue. V gene TRBV4-2 combines with J gene TRBJ2-3; TRBD2 aligns across 9 bases. The CDR3 DNA is TGTGCCAGCAGCCAAGATCTAAGGCTAGCGGGAACAGATACGCAGTATTTT. The encoded protein is CASSQDLRLAGTDTQYF.